A single T cell receptor beta chain is shown here with its context. Produced via immunoSEQ multiplex PCR; TCRdb's table is partial and in-frame only. Found here are 37,000 or so clones, over 75% of them singletons; the top ten hold 1.2%. The sample originates from a study of T cell changes during pregnancy in multiple sclerosis. The CDR3 consists of 16 residues. Germline assignment: CDR1 GTSNPN and CDR2 SVGIG (reference sequence). V shed 5 bases and J 1 base; nucleotides not matched to a gene: 10. The J gene is TRBJ1-3, the V gene TRBV30; TRBD1 matches at 8 bases. The receptor's source is a female donor with multiple sclerosis, enrolled in a pregnancy study. Sequencing used CD4+ T cells from peripheral blood mononuclear cells, obtained before pregnancy. CDR3 in amino acids: CAWLADREHSGNTIYF. The CDR3 nucleotides are TGTGCCTGGCTGGCGGACAGGGAGCATTCTGGAAACACCATATATTTT.